The subject of this entry is one T cell receptor (beta chain). The antigen it recognizes is unknown. Base qualities are not provided; no much larger clone lies one nucleotide away. The method behind the library was PCR. Sequenced using an Illumina MiSeq. The public reads were reprocessed in TCRdb via fastp at Q25 and MiXCR, keeping in-frame beta chains. Here each entry gathers all rows of one CDR3 protein and keeps the most common genes and DNA. The sample includes some 16,000 distinct CDR3 sequences, with about 32% observed a single time. The ten top clones hold roughly 1.7% of the sample. These data belong to a study of regulatory and conventional T cells in breast cancer (dated by TCRdb to 2015 to 2017). At the junction V is shortened by 6 bases and J by 5 bases; bases outside the gene matches: 12. CDR1 and CDR2 are drawn from the germline V gene: MGHRA, YSYEKL. The cysteine opens and the phenylalanine closes a CDR3 of 16 amino acids. Only the CDR3 DNA stays, 48 bases, in frame from base 1.

The sequenced sample consisted of conventional T cells from blood. The rearrangement combines TRBV4-1 with TRBJ2-5, with TRBD1 identical over 10 junction bases. The sequence came from a female donor in good health. The CDR3: CASSETGTGDSETQYF. The DNA is TGCGCCAGCAGTGAAACCGGGACAGGGGATTCGGAGACCCAGTACTTC.